These 29 T cell receptor beta chains came from one sample sequenced in a study of T cells in Graves' hyperthyroidism and ophthalmopathy. Researchers took RNA transcripts and amplified the TCR beta CDR3 regions from them. Primed by the HTBI set, a first-round RT-PCR was run on the TCR CDR3. TCRdb re-called the multiplex PCR reads with MiXCR, one entry per CDR3 protein. Among under 600,000 distinct CDR3 sequences listed, about a sixth were seen once. The sequenced material came from blood. These receptors all stem from a woman aged 40 to 50 with Graves' ophthalmopathy.

In this sample, this clonotype turned up many times. V usage is TRBV7-2 and J usage is TRBJ2-5; D perhaps matches TRBD1 (8 bases). This CDR3 contains 14 residues. Trimming removed 5 bases at V and 7 bases at J, with 17 bases between. The germline V gene has CDR1 SGHTA and CDR2 FQGNSA. CDR3 bases: TGTGCCAGCAGCGCACAGGGGGGGGACGGGACCCAGTACTTC. This translates into CASSAQGGDGTQYF.

At least ten counts were recorded for this clonotype. The chain carries TRBV5-1 and TRBJ2-1; 15 bases agree with TRBD2. J lost 7 bases, V lost 5 bases, and 4 bases had no gene match. The CDR3 has 15 amino acids. Germline CDR1 and CDR2: SGHRS and YFSETQ. For the CDR3, the DNA is TGCGCCAGCAGGGGACTAGCGGGGGGCGTGAATGAGCAGTTCTTC. This encodes CASRGLAGGVNEQFF.

This clonotype was seen a handful of times. The rearrangement links TRBV24-1 to TRBJ1-6, with D unresolved. Trimming cost V 3 bases and J 5 bases, with 10 bases left between them. This CDR3 spans 15 amino acids. Germline assignment: CDR1 KGHDR and CDR2 SFDVKD. The CDR3, as DNA: TGTGCCACCAGTGATCCCCCCGGGAATAATTCACCCCTCCACTTT. It encodes CATSDPPGNNSPLHF.

The rearrangement uses TRBV6-1 and TRBJ1-5; D is possibly TRBD1 (5 bases). Trimming took 6 bases from V and 3 from J, leaving 18 bases between them. The CDR3 totals 16 residues. Looked up from germline, CDR1 is MNHNS and CDR2 is SASEGT. This CDR3 is CASSRPGGGDNQPQHF. CDR3 in DNA: TGTGCCAGCAGCCGTCCCGGGGGAGGGGACAATCAGCCCCAGCATTTT.

The chain carries TRBV19 and TRBJ1-5; TRBD1 matches 7 bases. The CDR3 covers 15 residues. Looked up from germline, CDR1 is LNHDA and CDR2 is SQIVND (reference sequence). Losses at the gene ends were 8 bases for V and 1 base for J; bases not matched to a gene: 8. CDR3 protein: CASAQTGLSNQPQHF. As DNA, the CDR3 is TGTGCCAGTGCTCAGACAGGGTTGAGCAATCAGCCCCAGCATTTT.

V usage is TRBV6-1 and J usage is TRBJ2-2; 8 bases are shared with TRBD1. The CDR3 length is 11 residues. V shed 7 bases, J shed 13 bases, and the junction held 5 bases outside the gene matches. The germline V gene encodes CDR1 MNHNS and CDR2 SASEGT. Written as DNA, the CDR3 is TGTGCCAGCACGTCAGGACAGGGGCTGTTTTTT. Protein product: CASTSGQGLFF.

The chain recombines TRBV6-1 with TRBJ2-3, with 13 bases that match TRBD2. The trim removed 4 bases at V and 7 bases at J, leaving 5 bases unmatched. The germline CDR1 and CDR2 sequences are MNHNS and SASEGT. This CDR3 comprises 15 residues. CDR3 sequence (DNA): TGTGCCAGCAGTGGGACTAGCGGGAGCTTGAATACGCAGTATTTT. Encoded protein: CASSGTSGSLNTQYF.

This chain connects TRBV20-1 to TRBJ1-3, with 8 bases lining up with TRBD1. Germline V lookup: CDR1 DFQATT, CDR2 SNEGSKA (reference sequence). The CDR3 is 14 amino acids. V lost 4 bases and J lost 3; bases outside the gene matches: 5. CDR3 region: CSATNRGYGNTIYF. Written as DNA, the CDR3 is TGCAGTGCTACAAACAGGGGGTATGGAAACACCATATATTTT.

This clonotype was counted many times. The CDR3 sequence: CASSPRSSGGALEQFF. CDR3 coding DNA: TGTGCCAGCTCACCACGAAGTAGCGGGGGGGCCTTGGAGCAGTTCTTC. The chain uses TRBV18 and TRBJ2-1, with 11 bases aligning to TRBD2. In germline, CDR1 is KGHSH, CDR2 LQKENI. J was trimmed by 10 bases and V by 1 base; bases with no gene match: 9. This CDR3 spans 16 amino acids.

In its sample, this clonotype was seen many times. This sequence joins TRBV18 and TRBJ1-5; a weak D match, TRBD1 (5 bases). The CDR3 is 13 residues long. The germline V gene encodes CDR1 KGHSH and CDR2 LQKENI. Trimming cost V 9 bases and J 0 bases, with 9 bases left between them. The CDR3 spells CASQGDSNQPQHF. The CDR3 DNA follows: TGTGCCAGTCAAGGGGATAGCAATCAGCCCCAGCATTTT. The full variable domain, its missing parts supplied by reference TRBV18 and TRBJ1-5, is NAGVMQNPRHLVRRRGQEARLRCSPMKGHSHVYWYRQLPEEGLKFMVYLQKENIIDESGMPKERFSAEFPKEGPSILRIQQVVRGDSAAYFCASQGDSNQPQHFGDGTRLSIL.

This clonotype occurred many times. The CDR3 region is CAWRPGGRTQYF. DNA of the CDR3: TGTGCCTGGAGGCCGGGCGGTAGGACCCAGTACTTC. The V gene is TRBV30, the J gene TRBJ2-5; D is unclear. This CDR3 spans 12 amino acids. The germline V and J ends were trimmed by 3 bases and 7 bases, with 12 bases remaining between them. The germline CDR1 and CDR2 sequences are GTSNPN and SVGIG (reference sequence).

This clonotype was observed many times. The rearrangement links TRBV7-3 to TRBJ1-1, with D possibly TRBD1 on 5 matching bases. The CDR3 consists of 13 residues. From germline, CDR1 is SGHTA and CDR2 FQGTGA. The ends were cut back, 3 bases at V and 11 bases at J, with 16 bases in the middle. The CDR3 region is CASSFSGAVVAFF. The DNA of the CDR3 is TGTGCCAGCAGCTTTTCTGGGGCGGTGGTGGCTTTCTTT.

A remark on this clonotype: Just one base apart from a much larger clone, this may be a read error. This chain connects TRBV20-1 to TRBJ2-1; the D gene is possibly TRBD1 (5 bases). The CDR3 sequence is 15 residues long. Between the trimmed V and J ends, which lost 6 bases and 2 bases, there was a span of 17 bases. Germline V gives CDR1 DFQATT, CDR2 SNEGSKA (reference sequence). CDR3 bases: TGCAGTGCAGAAGACAGCGAAAAGGCCTACAATGAGCAGTTCTTC. Amino acids: CSAEDSEKAYNEQFF.

Ten or more counts support this clonotype. The chain combines TRBV30 with TRBJ1-1, with TRBD1 matching over 7 bases. The J segment lost 1 base and the V segment lost 4 bases, leaving 15 bases of the junction unmatched. The CDR3 spans 17 residues. CDR1 GTSNPN and CDR2 SVGIG come from the germline V gene (reference sequence). The DNA for the CDR3 is TGTGCCTGGACAGGGACAGATCCTTTCTGGGGGAACACTGAAGCTTTCTTT. It specifies CAWTGTDPFWGNTEAFF.

Here the CDR3 DNA reads TGCAGTGCTAGGCCTATAGCGGGAGACGCCTACAATGAGCAGTTCTTC. This encodes CSARPIAGDAYNEQFF. The chain combines TRBV20-1 with TRBJ2-1, with 9 bases fitting TRBD2. Germline CDR1 DFQATT, CDR2 SNEGSKA (reference sequence). The CDR3 contains 16 residues. V lost 3 bases, J lost 2 bases, and 8 bases stayed unmatched.

This clonotype occurred a few times. The chain couples TRBV4-1 to TRBJ1-4; 8 bases match TRBD1. Per the germline V gene, CDR1 is MGHRA and CDR2 is YSYEKL. The CDR3 loop spans 17 amino acids. V shed 0 bases, J shed 8 bases, and the junction held 11 bases outside the gene matches. In nucleotides, the CDR3 is TGCGCCAGCAGCCAAGATGGAAGGGCAGGGGGCCGAGAAAAACTGTTTTTT. It encodes CASSQDGRAGGREKLFF.

CDR3 in amino acids: CASSQEYLSGNTIYF. In DNA form, the CDR3 reads TGTGCCAGCAGCCAAGAGTACCTCTCTGGAAACACCATATATTTT. This chain uses TRBV14 with TRBJ1-3; D is uncertain. V was pared by 0 bases and J by 0 bases, with 6 bases between. Germline loops: CDR1 SGHDN, CDR2 FVKESK. The CDR3 covers 15 residues.

This clonotype was observed at least ten times. V usage is TRBV2 and J usage is TRBJ2-1, with 8 bases matching TRBD2. CDR3 length: 14 residues. Germline V CDR1 and CDR2: SNHLY, FYNNEI. V was pared by 7 bases and J by 2 bases, with 4 bases of the junction left unmatched. The CDR3 region has the DNA TGTGCCAGCATCGGGAGGGCCCCCTACAATGAGCAGTTCTTC. Its translation: CASIGRAPYNEQFF. Drawing the rest from reference TRBV2 and TRBJ2-1, the complete variable domain is EPEVTQTPSHQVTQMGQEVILRCVPISNHLYFYWYRQILGQKVEFLVSFYNNEISEKSEIFDDQFSVERPDGSNFTLKIRSTKLEDSAMYFCASIGRAPYNEQFFGPGTRLTVL.

A few counts support this clonotype. V usage is TRBV10-3 and J usage is TRBJ1-5; D remains ambiguous. This CDR3 is built from 12 residues. The V gene's germline CDR1 is ENHRY and CDR2 SYGVKD. Trimming stripped 6 bases from V and 7 bases from J, with 10 bases between. CDR3 protein: CAIRLSGQPQHF. The CDR3 coding sequence is TGTGCCATCAGGCTCTCAGGACAGCCCCAGCATTTT.

CDR3 residues: CASSRTILNTGELFF. The CDR3 DNA is TGTGCCAGCAGCCGCACTATCTTGAACACCGGGGAGCTGTTTTTT. The chain has TRBV14 and TRBJ2-2; the D is unclear. The CDR3 totals 15 residues. Trimming took 4 bases from V and 1 from J, leaving 10 bases between them. Germline V gene sequence: CDR1 SGHDN, CDR2 FVKESK.

This chain uses TRBV10-3 with TRBJ2-2; D is unresolved. The CDR3 is 14 residues long. V shed 3 bases and J shed 6 bases, with 11 bases lying between them. The germline gives CDR1 ENHRY, CDR2 SYGVKD. Here the CDR3 DNA reads TGTGCCATCAGTGATGCGTTGGTAGCCGGGGAGCTGTTTTTT. This codes for CAISDALVAGELFF.

This clonotype was recorded a few times. This chain joins TRBV11-2 and TRBJ2-5; TRBD1 is a possible D gene (7 bases). Trimming removed 4 bases from V and 5 bases from J, with 20 bases in between. Germline V gene data show CDR1 as SGHAT and CDR2 as FQNNGV. This CDR3 is built from 16 residues. The CDR3 DNA reads TGTGCCAGCAGCTGGGCCGCAGGGGGGCGCAGGGAGACCCAGTACTTC. Amino acids: CASSWAAGGRRETQYF.

This clonotype has a handful of counts. This chain connects TRBV20-1 to TRBJ2-2; D not certain. Germline lookup yields CDR1 DFQATT and CDR2 SNEGSKA (reference sequence). The CDR3 is 16 amino acids. The V and J ends lost 2 bases and 6 bases respectively, with 19 bases between them. The CDR3 loop is CSARWGLGSDAGELFF. As DNA, the CDR3 is TGCAGTGCTAGATGGGGTCTAGGCTCCGACGCCGGGGAGCTGTTTTTT.

This clonotype was seen only a few times. This rearrangement joins TRBV7-8 to TRBJ1-1; D uncertain. The CDR3 runs 13 residues. Trimming removed 5 bases at V and 1 base at J, with 8 bases between. CDR1 is SGHVS and CDR2 is FQNEAQ in the germline V gene. Here the CDR3 reads CASSGFPNTEAFF. The CDR3 DNA reads TGTGCCAGCAGCGGGTTTCCGAACACTGAAGCTTTCTTT.

The chain links TRBV5-1 to TRBJ1-2; the match to TRBD1 covers 8 bases. Germline V gene lookup returns CDR1 SGHRS and CDR2 YFSETQ. The CDR3 contains 15 residues. With V trimmed by 0 bases and J by 7 bases, 8 bases remained unmatched. The CDR3 bases are TGCGCCAGCAGCTTGGCCTTCGGACAGGGATCTGGCTACACCTTC. It yields the protein CASSLAFGQGSGYTF.

This chain uses TRBV19 with TRBJ2-7, with D perhaps matching TRBD1 (6 bases). V lost 6 bases and J lost 6, with 15 bases in between. Germline V gene data show CDR1 as LNHDA and CDR2 as SQIVND (reference sequence). This CDR3 has 13 residues. This chain's CDR3 is CASREQGVAEQYF. As DNA, the CDR3 is TGTGCCAGTAGAGAACAGGGTGTTGCCGAGCAGTACTTC.

The table lists this clonotype with a few counts. The chain employs TRBV5-4 and TRBJ2-5, with 9 positions matching TRBD1. The CDR3 has 15 residues. Trimming at V came to 7 bases and at J to 5 bases, leaving 12 bases not matched to a gene. Germline V lookup: CDR1 SGHNT, CDR2 YYREEE (reference sequence). The CDR3 spells CASGRQGVAKETQYF. The CDR3 region has the DNA TGTGCCAGCGGACGACAGGGGGTGGCGAAGGAGACCCAGTACTTC. Supplemented by reference TRBV5-4 and TRBJ2-5, the full variable domain reads ETGVTQSPTHLIKTRGQQVTLRCSSQSGHNTVSWYQQALGQGPQFIFQYYREEENGRGNFPPRFSGLQFPNYSSELNVNALELDDSALYLCASGRQGVAKETQYFGPGTRLLVL.

This clonotype came up many times. The V gene is TRBV2, the J gene TRBJ2-3, with 8 bases fitting TRBD2. From germline, CDR1 is SNHLY and CDR2 FYNNEI. Trimming at V came to 6 bases and at J to 2 bases, leaving 1 base not matched to a gene. This CDR3 is 13 amino acids long. The CDR3 loop is CASSGRDTDTQYF. CDR3 bases: TGTGCCAGCAGCGGGAGGGACACAGATACGCAGTATTTT.

The rearrangement joins TRBV12-3 or TRBV12-4 to TRBJ1-5; D is ambiguous. The CDR3 runs 14 residues. V was cut by 1 base and J by 1 base, with 5 bases left in between. CDR3 DNA sequence: TGTGCCAGCAGTTTAGAGAGGAGCAATCAGCCCCAGCATTTT. As protein: CASSLERSNQPQHF.